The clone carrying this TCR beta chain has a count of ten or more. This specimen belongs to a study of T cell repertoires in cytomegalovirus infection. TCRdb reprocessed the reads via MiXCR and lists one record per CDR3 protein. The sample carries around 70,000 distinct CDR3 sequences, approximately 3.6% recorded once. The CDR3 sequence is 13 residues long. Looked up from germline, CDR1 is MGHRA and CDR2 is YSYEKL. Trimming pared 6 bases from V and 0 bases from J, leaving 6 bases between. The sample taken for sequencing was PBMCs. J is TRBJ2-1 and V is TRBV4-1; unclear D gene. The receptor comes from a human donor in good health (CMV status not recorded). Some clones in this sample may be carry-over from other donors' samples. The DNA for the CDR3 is TGCGCCAGCAGTCAAAGCTCCTACAATGAGCAGTTCTTC. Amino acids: CASSQSSYNEQFF.